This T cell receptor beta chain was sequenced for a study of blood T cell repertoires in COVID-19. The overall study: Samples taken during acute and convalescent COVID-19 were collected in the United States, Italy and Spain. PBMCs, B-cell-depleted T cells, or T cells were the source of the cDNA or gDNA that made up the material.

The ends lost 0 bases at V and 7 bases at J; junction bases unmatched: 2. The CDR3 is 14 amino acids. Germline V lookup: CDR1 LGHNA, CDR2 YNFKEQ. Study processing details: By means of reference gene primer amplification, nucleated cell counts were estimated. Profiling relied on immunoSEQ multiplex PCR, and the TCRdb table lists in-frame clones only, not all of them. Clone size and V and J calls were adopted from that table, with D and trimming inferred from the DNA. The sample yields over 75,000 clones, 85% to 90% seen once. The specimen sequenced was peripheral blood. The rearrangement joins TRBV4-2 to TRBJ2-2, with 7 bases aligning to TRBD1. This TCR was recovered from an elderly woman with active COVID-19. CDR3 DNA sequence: TGTGCCAGCAGCCAAGAACAGGGGTTCGGGGAGCTGTTTTTT. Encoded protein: CASSQEQGFGELFF.